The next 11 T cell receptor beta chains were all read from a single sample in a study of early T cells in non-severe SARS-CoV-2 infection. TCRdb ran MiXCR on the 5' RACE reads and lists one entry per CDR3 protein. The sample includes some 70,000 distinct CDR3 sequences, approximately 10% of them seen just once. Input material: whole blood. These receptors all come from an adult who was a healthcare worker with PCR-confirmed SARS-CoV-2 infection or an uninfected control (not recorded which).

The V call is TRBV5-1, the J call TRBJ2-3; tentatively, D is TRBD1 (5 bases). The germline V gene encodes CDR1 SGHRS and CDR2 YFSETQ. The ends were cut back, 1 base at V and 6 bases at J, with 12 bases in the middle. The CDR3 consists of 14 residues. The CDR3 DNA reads TGCGCCAGCAGCTTGTTGACAGACATGGATACGCAGTATTTT. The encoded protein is CASSLLTDMDTQYF.

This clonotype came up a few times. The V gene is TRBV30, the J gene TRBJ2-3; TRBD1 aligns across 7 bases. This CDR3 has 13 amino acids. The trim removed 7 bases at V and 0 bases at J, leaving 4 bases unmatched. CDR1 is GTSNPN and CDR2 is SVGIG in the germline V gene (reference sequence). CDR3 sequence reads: CAYDRASTDTQYF. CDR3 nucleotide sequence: TGTGCCTACGACAGGGCTAGCACAGATACGCAGTATTTT.

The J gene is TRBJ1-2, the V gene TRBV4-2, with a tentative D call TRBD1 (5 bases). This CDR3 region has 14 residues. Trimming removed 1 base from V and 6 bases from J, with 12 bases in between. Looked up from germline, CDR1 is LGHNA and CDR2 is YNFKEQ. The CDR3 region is CASSQVAQADGYTF. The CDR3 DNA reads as TGTGCCAGCAGCCAAGTGGCACAGGCAGATGGCTACACCTTC.

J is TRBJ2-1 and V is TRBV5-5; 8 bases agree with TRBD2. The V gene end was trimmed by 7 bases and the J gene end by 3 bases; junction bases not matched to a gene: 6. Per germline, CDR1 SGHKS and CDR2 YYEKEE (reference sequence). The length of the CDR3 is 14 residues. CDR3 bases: TGTGCCAGCGGATGGACTAGCAGCTACAATGAGCAGTTCTTC. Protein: CASGWTSSYNEQFF.

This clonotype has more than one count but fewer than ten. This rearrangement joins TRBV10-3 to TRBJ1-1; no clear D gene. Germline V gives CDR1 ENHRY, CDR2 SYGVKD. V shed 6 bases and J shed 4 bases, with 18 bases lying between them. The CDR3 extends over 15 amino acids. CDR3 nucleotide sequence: TGTGCCATCAGCTCAAACGGAGGTGAGGGCACTGAAGCTTTCTTT. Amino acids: CAISSNGGEGTEAFF.

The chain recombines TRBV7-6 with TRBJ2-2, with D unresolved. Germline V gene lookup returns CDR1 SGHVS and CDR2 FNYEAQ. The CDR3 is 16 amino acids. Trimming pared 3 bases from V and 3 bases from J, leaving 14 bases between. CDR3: CASSFIFGDYTGELFF. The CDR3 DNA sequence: TGTGCCAGCAGCTTTATTTTCGGTGATTACACCGGGGAGCTGTTTTTT.

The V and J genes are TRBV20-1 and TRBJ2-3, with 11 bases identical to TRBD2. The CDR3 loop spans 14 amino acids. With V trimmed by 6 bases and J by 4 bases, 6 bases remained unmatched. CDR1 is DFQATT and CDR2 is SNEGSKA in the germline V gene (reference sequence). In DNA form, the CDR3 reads TGCAGTGCCCCACTAGCGGGAGTGCCAGATACGCAGTATTTT. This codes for CSAPLAGVPDTQYF.

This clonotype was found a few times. The CDR3 DNA follows: TGTGCCAGCAGCTTCCCAGACAGGGGGCTTTTCGAGCAGTACTTC. Translated: CASSFPDRGLFEQYF. The chain employs TRBV7-2 and TRBJ2-7, with 10 bases that match TRBD1. The CDR3 length is 15 residues. J lost 6 bases, V lost 3 bases, and 8 bases had no gene match. Germline CDR1 is SGHTA and CDR2 is FQGNSA.

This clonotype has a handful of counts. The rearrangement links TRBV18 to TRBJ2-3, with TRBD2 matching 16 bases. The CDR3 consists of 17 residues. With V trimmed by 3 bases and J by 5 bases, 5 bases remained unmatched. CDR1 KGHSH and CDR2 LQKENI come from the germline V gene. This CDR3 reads CASSPGLAGGPKDTQYF. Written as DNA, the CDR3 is TGTGCCAGCTCACCGGGACTAGCGGGAGGGCCAAAAGATACGCAGTATTTT.

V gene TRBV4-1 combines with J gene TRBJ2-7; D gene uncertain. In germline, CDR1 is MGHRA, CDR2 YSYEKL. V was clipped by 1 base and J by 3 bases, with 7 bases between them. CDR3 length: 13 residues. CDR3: CASSQVGRYEQYF. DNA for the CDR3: TGCGCCAGCAGCCAAGTCGGCCGCTACGAGCAGTACTTC.

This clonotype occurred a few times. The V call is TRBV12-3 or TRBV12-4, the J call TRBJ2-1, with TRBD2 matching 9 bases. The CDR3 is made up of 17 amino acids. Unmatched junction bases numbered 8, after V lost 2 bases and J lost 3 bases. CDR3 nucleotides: TGTGCCAGCAGTTTATACCGATCTAGCGGGAACTACAATGAGCAGTTCTTC. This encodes CASSLYRSSGNYNEQFF.